Below are 13 T cell receptor beta chains sequenced from a single sample in a study of CD8+ T cells in alopecia areata. TCR sequencing used cDNA made by reverse transcription of extracted RNA. Measured with immunoSEQ multiplex PCR; TCRdb has only the in-frame clones, and not every one. The sample contains more than 250,000 clones, none of them singletons. Markers used for sorting pooled cutaneous lymph node cells were CD4, CD8alpha, NKG2D, NKG2ACE and others. The sample comprised CD4+ T cells sorted from a lymph node. The receptors come from a C3H/HeJ mouse with alopecia areata. The MHC haplotype of this mouse line is H2-k.

A word on this clone: Gene names follow the mouse nomenclature. The read ends 4 residues before the CDR3 terminus; that terminus is restored from the germline J gene. The V gene is TRBV17, the J gene TRBJ1-1, with D tentatively TRBD1 (6 bases). CDR1 is MNHDT and CDR2 is YYDKIL in the germline V gene. With 2 bases removed from V and 4 bases from J, the gap between germline ends came to 11 bases. The CDR3 runs 14 residues. The sequenced part of the CDR3 DNA is TGTGCTAGCAGTAGAACCGGGACAACCACA. Translation: CASSRTGTTT. Given in full, the CDR3 is CASSRTGTTTEVFF.

This clone was seen a few times. Any gene name here is a mouse gene name. The CDR3 is cut off 4 residues early in the read; its end comes from the germline J gene. The chain carries TRBV14 and TRBJ2-5; 8 bases align to TRBD1. Germline lookup yields CDR1 SGHDT and CDR2 FRDEAV. The J segment lost 2 bases and the V segment lost 1 base, leaving 6 bases of the junction unmatched. This CDR3 has 16 residues. The sequenced part of the CDR3 DNA is TGTGCCAGCAGTTTCGTTTCAGGGGGCGGCCAAGAC. It is translated as CASSFVSGGGQD. In full, the CDR3 reads CASSFVSGGGQDTQYF.

In its sample, this clone was seen a few times. Germline and genes here are mouse. This sample includes further DNA sequences coding for the same CDR3. CDR3 DNA (partial): TGCACCTGCAGTGGGGGACAGTCAAACACA. Residues: CTCSGGQSNT. The complete CDR3 sequence is CTCSGGQSNTEVFF. The chain couples TRBV1 to TRBJ1-1; TRBD1 matches at 7 bases. The read halts 4 residues ahead of the CDR3 end, with the missing end drawn from the germline J gene. The CDR3 totals 14 residues. The V segment lost 4 bases and the J segment 0 bases; nucleotides outside the gene matches: 2. Germline CDR1 and CDR2: NSQYPW and LRSPGD (reference sequence).

On this clone: Mouse germline and gene names are used. From the germline J gene comes the end of the CDR3, since the read stops 4 residues before it. The J gene is TRBJ2-2, the V gene TRBV13-1, with 9 bases lining up with TRBD2. After removal of 9 bases from V and 0 bases from J, the junction contained 3 bases not matched to a gene. The CDR3 length is 14 residues. Per germline, CDR1 NSHNY and CDR2 SYGAGN. CDR3: CANGTGTNTGQLYF. CDR3 DNA (partial): TGTGCCAACGGGACTGGGACAAACACCGGG.

A few counts support this clone. Gene names and germline refer to mouse. From the germline J gene comes the end of the CDR3, since the read stops 4 residues before it. The chain uses TRBV5 and TRBJ2-2; 9 bases fit TRBD1. Germline V gene lookup returns CDR1 LGHNA and CDR2 YNLKQL (reference sequence). J gave up 4 bases and V 4 bases, and 4 bases lay outside the gene matches. CDR3 size: 15 residues. The part of the CDR3 DNA that was read is TGTGCCAGCAGCCCACAGGGGGCAGTCACCGGG. It specifies CASSPQGAVTG. The whole CDR3 protein is CASSPQGAVTGQLYF.

On this clone: The gene names given are mouse names. The read comes to an end 4 residues before the CDR3 does, leaving the germline J gene to fill in the end. The genes are TRBV12-1 and TRBJ1-2; 7 bases line up with TRBD1. The CDR3 runs 15 residues. The germline V gene has CDR1 SGHSN and CDR2 HYEKVE. V was clipped by 3 bases and J by 0 bases; unmatched bases: 6. This chain's CDR3 is CASSKGQHANSDYTF. The sequenced part of the CDR3 DNA is TGTGCCAGCTCTAAGGGACAGCATGCAAACTCC.

The table lists this clone with a few counts. The listed genes are named as in mouse. The CDR3 end falls 4 residues outside the read, so it is completed with the germline J gene. The rearrangement links TRBV3 to TRBJ2-5; 7 bases map to TRBD1. The germline V gene encodes CDR1 SNHLY and CDR2 FYNGKV (reference sequence). The CDR3 has 17 residues. V lost 3 bases to trimming and J lost 0 bases; unmatched junction nucleotides: 9. The sequenced CDR3 bases are TGTGCCAGCAGCTTTACCCACCCGGGACAGAACCAAGAC. This sequence encodes CASSFTHPGQNQD. The entire CDR3 is CASSFTHPGQNQDTQYF.

This clone came up a few times. This may arise from a read error, as a much more abundant clone is one base away. Genes here carry mouse names. This sample also contains other DNA sequences that code for the same CDR3. CDR3 DNA (partial): TGTGCCAGCAGTCGGACTGGGGGCTAT. It yields the protein CASSRTGGY. The entire CDR3 is CASSRTGGYEQYF. The chain combines TRBV19 with TRBJ2-7; TRBD2 agrees at 10 bases. From the germline J gene comes the end of the CDR3, since the read stops 4 residues before it. CDR1 FNHDT and CDR2 SITEND come from the germline V gene (reference sequence). CDR3 length equals 13 residues. The V segment lost 4 bases and the J segment 3 bases; nucleotides outside the gene matches: 1.

In regard to this clone: The genes and germline here are from mouse. The CDR3 extends 4 residues past the end of the read, so its final part is completed from the germline J gene. This sequence joins TRBV5 and TRBJ2-7; TRBD2 agrees at 8 bases. V was pared by 4 bases and J by 3 bases, with 5 bases of the junction left unmatched. The CDR3 is 14 amino acids. The germline gives CDR1 LGHNA, CDR2 YNLKQL (reference sequence). The CDR3 region is CASSPRDWSYEQYF. CDR3 DNA (partial): TGTGCCAGCAGCCCCCGGGACTGGAGCTAT.

This clone was observed a few times. The genes are named according to mouse. The CDR3 end is not reached by the read, which stops 4 residues before it; the germline J gene fills it in. This chain links TRBV1 with TRBJ2-3, with D possibly matching TRBD1 (6 bases). Trimming took off 7 bases at V and 1 base at J, with 9 bases between the two ends. The CDR3 has 13 residues. CDR1 is NSQYPW and CDR2 is LRSPGD in the germline V gene (reference sequence). The CDR3 spells CTCTGVGAETLYF. The CDR3 DNA, read in part, is TGCACCTGCACAGGGGTGGGTGCAGAA.

The sample holds a few counts of this clone. The gene symbols are mouse symbols. Read sequence stops 3 residues before the CDR3 end, and the germline J gene provides the missing end. This chain uses TRBV31 with TRBJ1-6, with TRBD1 identical over 7 bases. TRBJ1-6 falls under the ORF class, with uncertain function. The V gene's germline CDR1 is GKSSPN and CDR2 SITVG. The V gene end was trimmed by 2 bases and the J gene end by 4 bases; junction bases not matched to a gene: 2. This CDR3 spans 14 amino acids. The CDR3 is CAWSTGVYNSPLYF. The CDR3 bases that were read are TGTGCCTGGAGTACAGGGGTTTATAATTCGCCC.

In its sample, this clone was seen many times. The listed genes are named as in mouse. CDR3 DNA (partial): TGTGCCAGCAGTGAGCCACCGGGACAGGGGTACACCGGG. As protein: CASSEPPGQGYTG. The CDR3, in full, reads CASSEPPGQGYTGQLYF. The J gene is TRBJ2-2, the V gene TRBV13-1; 10 bases are a match to TRBD1. The read halts 4 residues ahead of the CDR3 end, with the missing end drawn from the germline J gene. Germline-derived CDR1 and CDR2 are NSHNY and SYGAGN. CDR3 length equals 17 residues. After removal of 2 bases from V and 3 bases from J, the junction contained 7 bases not matched to a gene.

This clone was counted a few times. Gene names follow the mouse nomenclature. Coverage ceases 4 residues before the CDR3 finishes, and the germline J gene fills in the end. The rearrangement uses TRBV5 and TRBJ2-5; 8 bases match TRBD2. The length of the CDR3 is 15 residues. J lost 0 bases, V lost 4 bases, and 3 bases had no gene match. Looked up from germline, CDR1 is LGHNA and CDR2 is YNLKQL (reference sequence). Partial CDR3 DNA: TGTGCCAGCAGCCTAACTGGGGGTAACCAAGAC. Its protein is CASSLTGGNQD. The CDR3 in full is CASSLTGGNQDTQYF.